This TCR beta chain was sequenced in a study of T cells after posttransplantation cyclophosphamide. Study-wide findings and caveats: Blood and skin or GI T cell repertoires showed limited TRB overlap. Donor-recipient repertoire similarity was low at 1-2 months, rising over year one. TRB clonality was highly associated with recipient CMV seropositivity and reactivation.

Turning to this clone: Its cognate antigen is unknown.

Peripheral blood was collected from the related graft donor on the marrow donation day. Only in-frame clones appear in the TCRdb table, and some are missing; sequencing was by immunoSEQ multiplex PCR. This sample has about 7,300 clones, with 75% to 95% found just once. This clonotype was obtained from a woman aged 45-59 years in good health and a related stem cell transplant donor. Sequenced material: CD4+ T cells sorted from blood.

CDR3 residues: CASSVHSGGAGVPNEQFF. The CDR3 DNA is TGTGCCAGCAGCGTTCACAGCGGGGGGGCCGGGGTCCCCAATGAGCAGTTCTTC. The V gene is TRBV9, the J gene TRBJ2-1; 10 bases match TRBD2. The CDR3 totals 18 residues. V lost 2 bases to trimming and J lost 6 bases; unmatched junction nucleotides: 14. From germline, CDR1 is SGDLS and CDR2 YYNGEE.